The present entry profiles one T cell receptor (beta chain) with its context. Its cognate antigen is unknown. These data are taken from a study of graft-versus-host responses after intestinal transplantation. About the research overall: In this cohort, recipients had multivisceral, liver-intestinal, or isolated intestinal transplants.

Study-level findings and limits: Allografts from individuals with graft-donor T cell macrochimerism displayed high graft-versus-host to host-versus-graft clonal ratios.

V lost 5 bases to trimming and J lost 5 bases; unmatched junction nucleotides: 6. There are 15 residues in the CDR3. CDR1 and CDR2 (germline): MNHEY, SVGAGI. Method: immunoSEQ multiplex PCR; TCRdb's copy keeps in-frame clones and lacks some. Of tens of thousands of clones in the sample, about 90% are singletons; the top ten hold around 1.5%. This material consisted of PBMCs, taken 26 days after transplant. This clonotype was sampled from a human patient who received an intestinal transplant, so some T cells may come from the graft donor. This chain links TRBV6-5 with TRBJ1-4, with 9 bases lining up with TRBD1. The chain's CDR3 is CASSGTGNRNEKLFF. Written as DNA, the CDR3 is TGTGCCAGCAGTGGGACAGGGAATCGGAATGAAAAACTGTTTTTT.